The sequence of this T cell receptor (beta chain) was determined in a study of blood T cell repertoires in COVID-19. This clone was observed a few times. Data came from immunoSEQ multiplex PCR; TCRdb stores just in-frame clones and leaves some out. This sample has over 100,000 clones; roughly 84% occur once, and the top ten carry approximately 1.3%. The V end was cut by 0 bases, the J end by 2 bases, with 7 bases between. Germline V gives CDR1 MNHNY, CDR2 SVGAGI (reference sequence). The CDR3 totals 14 residues. This TCR came from a man aged 40-50 years with acute or convalescent COVID-19. The V call is TRBV6-6, the J call TRBJ1-1; D remains unclear. Sample: peripheral blood. CDR3 nucleotides: TGTGCCAGCAGTTACTCGAGGGTAAACACTGAAGCTTTCTTT. This codes for CASSYSRVNTEAFF.